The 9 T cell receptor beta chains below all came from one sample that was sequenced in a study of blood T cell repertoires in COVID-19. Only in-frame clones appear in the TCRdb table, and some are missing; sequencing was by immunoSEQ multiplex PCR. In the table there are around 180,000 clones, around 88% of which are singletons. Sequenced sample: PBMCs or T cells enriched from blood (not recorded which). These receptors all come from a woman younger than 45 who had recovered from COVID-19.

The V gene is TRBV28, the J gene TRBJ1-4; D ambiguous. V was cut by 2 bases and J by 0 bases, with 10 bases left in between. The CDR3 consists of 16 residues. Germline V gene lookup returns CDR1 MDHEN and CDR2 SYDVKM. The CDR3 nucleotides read TGTGCCAGCAGTTTACAGGCAGGATCAACTAATGAAAAACTGTTTTTT. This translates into CASSLQAGSTNEKLFF.

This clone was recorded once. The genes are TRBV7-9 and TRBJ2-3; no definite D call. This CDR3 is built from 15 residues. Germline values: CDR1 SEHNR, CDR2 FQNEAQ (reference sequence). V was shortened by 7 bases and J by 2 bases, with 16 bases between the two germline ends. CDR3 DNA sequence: TGTGCCAGCACCGCCGACTCCCCCATCACAGATACGCAGTATTTT. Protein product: CASTADSPITDTQYF.

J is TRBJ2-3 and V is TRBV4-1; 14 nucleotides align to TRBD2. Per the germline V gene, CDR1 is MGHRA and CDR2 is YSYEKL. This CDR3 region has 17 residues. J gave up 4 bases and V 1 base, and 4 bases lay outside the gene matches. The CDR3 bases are TGCGCCAGCAGCCAAGGGGGGACTAGCGGGAGAGCAGATACGCAGTATTTT. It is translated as CASSQGGTSGRADTQYF.

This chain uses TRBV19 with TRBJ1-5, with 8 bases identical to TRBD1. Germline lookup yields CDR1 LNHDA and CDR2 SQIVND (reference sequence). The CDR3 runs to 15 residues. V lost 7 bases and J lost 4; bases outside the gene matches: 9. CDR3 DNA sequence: TGTGCCAGTACCACGCTGGACAGGGATAATCAGCCCCAGCATTTT. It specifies CASTTLDRDNQPQHF.

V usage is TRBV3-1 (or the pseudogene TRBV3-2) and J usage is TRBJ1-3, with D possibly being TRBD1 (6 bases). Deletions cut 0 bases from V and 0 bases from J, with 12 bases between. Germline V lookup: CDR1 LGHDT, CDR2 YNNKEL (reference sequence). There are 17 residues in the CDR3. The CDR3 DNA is TGTGCCAGCAGCCAAGATAGCCGGGGGGCCTCTGGAAACACCATATATTTT. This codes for CASSQDSRGASGNTIYF.

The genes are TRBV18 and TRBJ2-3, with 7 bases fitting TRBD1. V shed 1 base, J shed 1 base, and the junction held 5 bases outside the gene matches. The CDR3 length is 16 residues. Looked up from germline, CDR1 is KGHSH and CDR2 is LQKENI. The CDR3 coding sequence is TGTGCCAGCTCACCACAGGGGGCAAGAGGCACAGATACGCAGTATTTT. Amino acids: CASSPQGARGTDTQYF. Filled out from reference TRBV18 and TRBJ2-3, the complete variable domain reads NAGVMQNPRHLVRRRGQEARLRCSPMKGHSHVYWYRQLPEEGLKFMVYLQKENIIDESGMPKERFSAEFPKEGPSILRIQQVVRGDSAAYFCASSPQGARGTDTQYFGPGTRLTVL.

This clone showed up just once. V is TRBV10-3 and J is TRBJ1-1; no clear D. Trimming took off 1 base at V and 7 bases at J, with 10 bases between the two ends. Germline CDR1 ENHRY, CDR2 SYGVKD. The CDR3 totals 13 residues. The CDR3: CAISEWREDEAFF. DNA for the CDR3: TGTGCCATCAGTGAGTGGAGGGAAGATGAAGCTTTCTTT.

This chain's CDR3 is CAISRQATEAFF. The CDR3 DNA follows: TGTGCCATCAGTCGGCAGGCCACTGAAGCTTTCTTT. This chain connects TRBV10-3 to TRBJ1-1; D unclear. Germline V gene sequence: CDR1 ENHRY, CDR2 SYGVKD. The CDR3 contains 12 residues. Trimming removed 5 bases from V and 4 bases from J, with 8 bases in between.

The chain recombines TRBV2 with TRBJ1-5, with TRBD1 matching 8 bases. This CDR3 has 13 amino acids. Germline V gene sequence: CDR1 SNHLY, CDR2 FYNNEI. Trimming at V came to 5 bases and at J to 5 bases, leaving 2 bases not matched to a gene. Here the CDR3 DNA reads TGTGCCAGCAGTAAACAGGGGGATCAGCCCCAGCATTTT. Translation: CASSKQGDQPQHF.